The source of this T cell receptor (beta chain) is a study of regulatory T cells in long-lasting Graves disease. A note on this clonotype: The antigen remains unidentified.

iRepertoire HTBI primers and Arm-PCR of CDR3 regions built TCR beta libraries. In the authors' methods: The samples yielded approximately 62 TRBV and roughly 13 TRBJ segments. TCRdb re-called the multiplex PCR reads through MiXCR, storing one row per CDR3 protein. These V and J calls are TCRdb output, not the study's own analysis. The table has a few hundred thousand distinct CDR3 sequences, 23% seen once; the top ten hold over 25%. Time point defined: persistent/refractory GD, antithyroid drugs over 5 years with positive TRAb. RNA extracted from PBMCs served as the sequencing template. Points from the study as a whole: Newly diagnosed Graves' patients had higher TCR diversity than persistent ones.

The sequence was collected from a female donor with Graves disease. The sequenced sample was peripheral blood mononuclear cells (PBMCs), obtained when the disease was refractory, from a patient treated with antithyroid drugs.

Here the CDR3 reads CASRPPEAYEQYF. CDR3 nucleotides: TGTGCCAGCAGGCCTCCCGAGGCCTACGAGCAGTACTTC. The V and J genes are TRBV28 and TRBJ2-7; D gene unclear. The germline gives CDR1 MDHEN, CDR2 SYDVKM. This CDR3 has 13 residues. V was shortened by 6 bases and J by 2 bases, with 11 bases between the two germline ends. The variable domain in full, with the rest retrieved from reference TRBV28 and TRBJ2-7, is DVKVTQSSRYLVKRTGEKVFLECVQDMDHENMFWYRQDPGLGLRLIYFSYDVKMKEKGDIPEGYSVSREKKERFSLILESASTNQTSMYLCASRPPEAYEQYFGPGTRLTVT.